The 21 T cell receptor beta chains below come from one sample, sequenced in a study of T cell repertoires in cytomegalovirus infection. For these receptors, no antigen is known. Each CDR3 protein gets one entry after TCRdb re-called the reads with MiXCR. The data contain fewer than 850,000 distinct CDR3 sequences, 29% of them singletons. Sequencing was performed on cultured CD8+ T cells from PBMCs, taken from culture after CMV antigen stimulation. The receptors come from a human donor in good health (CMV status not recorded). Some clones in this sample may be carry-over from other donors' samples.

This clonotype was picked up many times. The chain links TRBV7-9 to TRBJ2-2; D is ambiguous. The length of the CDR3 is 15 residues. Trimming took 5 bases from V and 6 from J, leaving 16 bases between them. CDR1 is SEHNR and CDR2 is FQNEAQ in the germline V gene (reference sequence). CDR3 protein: CASSPRVGKPGELFF. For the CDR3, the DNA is TGTGCCAGCAGCCCCCGCGTTGGGAAACCCGGGGAGCTGTTTTTT.

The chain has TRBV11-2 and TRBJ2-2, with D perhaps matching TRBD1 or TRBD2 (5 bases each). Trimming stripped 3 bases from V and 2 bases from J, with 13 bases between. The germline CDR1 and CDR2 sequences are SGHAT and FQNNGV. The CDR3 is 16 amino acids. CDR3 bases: TGTGCCAGCAGCTTTCCCGGGGCCCCCAACACCGGGGAGCTGTTTTTT. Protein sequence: CASSFPGAPNTGELFF.

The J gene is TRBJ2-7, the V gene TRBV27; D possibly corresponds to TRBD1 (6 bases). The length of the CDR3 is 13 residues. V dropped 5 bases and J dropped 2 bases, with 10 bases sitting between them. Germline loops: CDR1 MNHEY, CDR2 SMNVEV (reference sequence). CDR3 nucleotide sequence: TGTGCCAGCAGTATAGGGACAACCTACGAGCAGTACGTC. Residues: CASSIGTTYEQYV.

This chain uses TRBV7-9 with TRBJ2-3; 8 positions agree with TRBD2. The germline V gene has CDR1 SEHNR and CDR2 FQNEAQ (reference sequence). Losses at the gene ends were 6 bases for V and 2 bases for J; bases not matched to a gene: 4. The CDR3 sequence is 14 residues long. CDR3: CASRDGGVTDTQYF. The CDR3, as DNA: TGTGCCAGCAGAGACGGGGGGGTCACAGATACGCAGTATTTT.

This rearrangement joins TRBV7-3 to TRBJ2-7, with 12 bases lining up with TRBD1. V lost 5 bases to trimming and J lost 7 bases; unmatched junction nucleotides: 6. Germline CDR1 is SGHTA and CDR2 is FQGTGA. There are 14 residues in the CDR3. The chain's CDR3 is CASSPGQGAGEQYV. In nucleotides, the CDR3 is TGTGCCAGCAGCCCGGGACAGGGGGCTGGGGAGCAGTACGTC.

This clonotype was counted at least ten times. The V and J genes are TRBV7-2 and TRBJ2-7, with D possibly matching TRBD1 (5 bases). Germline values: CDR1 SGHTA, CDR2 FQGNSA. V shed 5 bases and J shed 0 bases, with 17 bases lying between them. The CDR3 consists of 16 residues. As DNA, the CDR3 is TGTGCCAGCAGCCAATTTACTTCAGGGTCCTCCTACGAGCAGTACTTC. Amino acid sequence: CASSQFTSGSSYEQYF.

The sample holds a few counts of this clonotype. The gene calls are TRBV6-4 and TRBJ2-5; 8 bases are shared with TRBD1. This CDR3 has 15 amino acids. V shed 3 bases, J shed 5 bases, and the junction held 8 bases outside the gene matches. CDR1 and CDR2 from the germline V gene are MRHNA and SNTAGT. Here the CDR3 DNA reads TGTGCCAGCAGTGAGACAGGGGCTTCCCGGGAGACCCAGTACTTC. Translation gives CASSETGASRETQYF.

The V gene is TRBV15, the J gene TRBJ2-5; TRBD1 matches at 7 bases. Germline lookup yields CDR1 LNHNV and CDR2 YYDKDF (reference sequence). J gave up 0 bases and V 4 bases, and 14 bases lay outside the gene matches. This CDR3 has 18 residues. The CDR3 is CATSNLKGDSTDQETQYF. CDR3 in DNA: TGTGCCACCAGCAACCTGAAAGGGGACAGTACCGACCAAGAGACCCAGTACTTC.

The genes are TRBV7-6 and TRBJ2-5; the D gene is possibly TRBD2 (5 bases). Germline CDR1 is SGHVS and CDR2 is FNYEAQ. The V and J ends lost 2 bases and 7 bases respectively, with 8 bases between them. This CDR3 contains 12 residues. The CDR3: CASSLYGGTQYF. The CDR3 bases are TGTGCCAGCAGCTTATACGGAGGGACCCAGTACTTC.

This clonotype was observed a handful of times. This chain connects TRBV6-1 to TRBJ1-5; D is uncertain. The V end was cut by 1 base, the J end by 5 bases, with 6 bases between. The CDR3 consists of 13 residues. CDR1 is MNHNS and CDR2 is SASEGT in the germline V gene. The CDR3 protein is CASSEEIYQPQHF. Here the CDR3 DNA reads TGTGCCAGCAGTGAAGAAATCTATCAGCCCCAGCATTTT.

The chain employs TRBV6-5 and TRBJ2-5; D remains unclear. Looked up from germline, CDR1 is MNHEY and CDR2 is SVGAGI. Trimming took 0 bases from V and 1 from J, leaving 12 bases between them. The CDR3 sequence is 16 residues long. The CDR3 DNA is TGTGCCAGCAGTTACTCGTTGCCAGGCGGCCAAGAGACCCAGTACTTC. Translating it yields CASSYSLPGGQETQYF.

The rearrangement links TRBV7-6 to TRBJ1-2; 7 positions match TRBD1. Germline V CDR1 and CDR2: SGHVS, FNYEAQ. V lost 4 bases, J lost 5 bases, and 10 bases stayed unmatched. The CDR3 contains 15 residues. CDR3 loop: CASSSGGFIRYGYTF. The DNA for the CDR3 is TGTGCCAGCAGCTCAGGGGGGTTTATTCGATATGGCTACACCTTC. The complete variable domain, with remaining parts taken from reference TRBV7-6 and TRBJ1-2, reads GAGVSQSPRYKVTKRGQDVALRCDPISGHVSLYWYRQALGQGPEFLTYFNYEAQQDKSGLPNDRFSAERPEGSISTLTIQRTEQRDSAMYRCASSSGGFIRYGYTFGSGTRLTVV.

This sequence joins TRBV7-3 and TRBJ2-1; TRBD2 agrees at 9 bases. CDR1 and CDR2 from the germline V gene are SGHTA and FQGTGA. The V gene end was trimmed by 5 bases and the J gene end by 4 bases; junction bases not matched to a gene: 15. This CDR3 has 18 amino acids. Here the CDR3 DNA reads TGTGCCAGCAGCCCCGGGGCATCTCTAGCGGGGCCATACAATGAGCAGTTCTTC. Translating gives CASSPGASLAGPYNEQFF.

CDR3 amino acids: CASGLPTIPTQTGGDYYEQYF. Here the CDR3 DNA reads TGTGCTAGTGGTTTGCCTACAATCCCAACCCAGACAGGGGGCGACTACTACGAGCAGTACTTC. The chain couples TRBV12-5 to TRBJ2-7, with 10 bases identical to TRBD1. Germline values: CDR1 LGHNT, CDR2 FRNRAP. The CDR3 contains 21 residues. With 2 bases clipped from V and 3 bases from J, the junction kept 22 bases outside the gene matches.

The CDR3, as DNA: TGTGCCAGCATTAAAGAATTAGCGGGTAACGATGAGCAGTTCTTC. Protein product: CASIKELAGNDEQFF. The chain is built from TRBV6-2 or TRBV6-3 and TRBJ2-1; TRBD2 aligns across 7 bases. Germline V CDR1 and CDR2: MNHEY, SVGEGT. Trimming took 7 bases from V and 8 from J; bases not matched to a gene: 14. There are 15 residues in the CDR3.

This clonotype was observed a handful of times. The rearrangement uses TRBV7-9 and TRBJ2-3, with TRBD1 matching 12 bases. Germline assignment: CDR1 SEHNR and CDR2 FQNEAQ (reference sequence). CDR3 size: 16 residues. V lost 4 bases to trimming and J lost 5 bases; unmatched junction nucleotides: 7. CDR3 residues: CASSSLGQGAVDTQYF. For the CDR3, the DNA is TGTGCCAGCAGCTCCTTGGGACAGGGGGCCGTAGATACGCAGTATTTT.

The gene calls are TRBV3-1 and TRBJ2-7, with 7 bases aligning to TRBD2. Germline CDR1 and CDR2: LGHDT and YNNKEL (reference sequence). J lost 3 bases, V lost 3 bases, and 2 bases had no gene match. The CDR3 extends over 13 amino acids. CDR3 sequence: CASSHRDYYEQYF. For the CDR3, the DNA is TGTGCCAGCAGCCACCGGGACTACTACGAGCAGTACTTC.

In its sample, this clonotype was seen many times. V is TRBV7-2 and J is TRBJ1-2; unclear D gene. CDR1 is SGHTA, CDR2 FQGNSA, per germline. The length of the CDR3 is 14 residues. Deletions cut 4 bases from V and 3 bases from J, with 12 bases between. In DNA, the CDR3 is TGTGCCAGCAGCTCCCGGGGAGCCCACTATGGCTACACCTTC. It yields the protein CASSSRGAHYGYTF.

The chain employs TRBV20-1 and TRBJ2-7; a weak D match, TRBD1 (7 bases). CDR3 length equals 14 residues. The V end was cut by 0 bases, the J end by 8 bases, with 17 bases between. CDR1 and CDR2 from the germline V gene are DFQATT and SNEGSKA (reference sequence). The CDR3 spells CSAREMGRGDKQYF. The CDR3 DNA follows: TGCAGTGCTAGAGAGATGGGCAGGGGGGACAAGCAGTACTTC.

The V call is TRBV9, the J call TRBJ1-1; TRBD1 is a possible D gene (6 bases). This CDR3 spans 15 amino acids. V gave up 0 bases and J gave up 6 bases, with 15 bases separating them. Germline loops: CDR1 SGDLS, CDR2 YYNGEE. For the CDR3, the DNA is TGTGCCAGCAGCGTAGAGGTGGGGGCAGCCCCTGAAGCTTTCTTT. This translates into CASSVEVGAAPEAFF.

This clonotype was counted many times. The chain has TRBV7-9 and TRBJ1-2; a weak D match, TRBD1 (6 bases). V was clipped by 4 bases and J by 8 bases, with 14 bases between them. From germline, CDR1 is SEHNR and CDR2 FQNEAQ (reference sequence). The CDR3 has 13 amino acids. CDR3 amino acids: CASSSGQLDGYTF. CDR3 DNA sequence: TGTGCCAGCAGCTCAGGACAGCTCGACGGCTACACCTTC. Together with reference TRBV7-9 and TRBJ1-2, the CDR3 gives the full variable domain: DTGVSQNPRHKITKRGQNVTFRCDPISEHNRLYWYRQTLGQGPEFLTYFQNEAQLEKSRLLSDRFSAERPKGSFSTLEIQRTEQGDSAMYLCASSSGQLDGYTFGSGTRLTVV.